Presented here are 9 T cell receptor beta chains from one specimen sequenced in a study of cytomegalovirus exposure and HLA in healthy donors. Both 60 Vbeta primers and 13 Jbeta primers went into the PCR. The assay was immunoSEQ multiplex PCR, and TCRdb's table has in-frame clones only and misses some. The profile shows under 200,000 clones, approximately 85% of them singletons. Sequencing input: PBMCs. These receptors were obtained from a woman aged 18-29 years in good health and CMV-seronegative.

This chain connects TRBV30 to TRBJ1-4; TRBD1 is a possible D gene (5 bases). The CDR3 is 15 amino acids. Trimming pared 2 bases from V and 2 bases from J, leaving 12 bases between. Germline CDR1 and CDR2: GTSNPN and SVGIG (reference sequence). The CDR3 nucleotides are TGTGCCTGGAGTACAGGTTATACCACTAATGAAAAACTGTTTTTT. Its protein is CAWSTGYTTNEKLFF.

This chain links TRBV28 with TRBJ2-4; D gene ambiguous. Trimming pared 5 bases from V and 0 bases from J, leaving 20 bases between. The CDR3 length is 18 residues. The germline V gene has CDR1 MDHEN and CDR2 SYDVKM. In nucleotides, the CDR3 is TGTGCCAGCAGTCTTTCCCCCGCAGGCAAACTAGCCAAAAACATTCAGTACTTC. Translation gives CASSLSPAGKLAKNIQYF.

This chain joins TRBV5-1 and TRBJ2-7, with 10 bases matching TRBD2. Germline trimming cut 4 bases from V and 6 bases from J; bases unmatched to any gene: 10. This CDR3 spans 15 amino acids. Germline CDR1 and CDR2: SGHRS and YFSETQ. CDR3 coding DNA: TGCGCCAGCAGCCCGGTTGCTAGCGGGAGCGGCGAGCAGTACTTC. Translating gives CASSPVASGSGEQYF.

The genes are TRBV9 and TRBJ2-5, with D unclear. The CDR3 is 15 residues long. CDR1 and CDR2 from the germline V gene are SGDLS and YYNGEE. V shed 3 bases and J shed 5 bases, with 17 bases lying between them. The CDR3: CASSAQVNGGETQYF. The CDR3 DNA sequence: TGTGCCAGCAGCGCCCAGGTCAATGGTGGGGAGACCCAGTACTTC.

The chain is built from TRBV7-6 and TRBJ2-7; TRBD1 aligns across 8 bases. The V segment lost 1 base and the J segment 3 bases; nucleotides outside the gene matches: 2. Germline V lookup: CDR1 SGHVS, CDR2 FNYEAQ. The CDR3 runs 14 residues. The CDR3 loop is CASSLEQGDYEQYF. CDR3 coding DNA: TGTGCCAGCAGCTTAGAACAGGGGGACTACGAGCAGTACTTC. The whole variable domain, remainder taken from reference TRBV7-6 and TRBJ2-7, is GAGVSQSPRYKVTKRGQDVALRCDPISGHVSLYWYRQALGQGPEFLTYFNYEAQQDKSGLPNDRFSAERPEGSISTLTIQRTEQRDSAMYRCASSLEQGDYEQYFGPGTRLTVT.

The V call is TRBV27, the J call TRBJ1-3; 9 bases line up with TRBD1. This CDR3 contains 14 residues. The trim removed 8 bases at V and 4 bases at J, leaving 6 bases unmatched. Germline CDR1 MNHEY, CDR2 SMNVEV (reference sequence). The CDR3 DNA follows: TGTGCCAGCGGCGACAGGGGGACCGGAAACACCATATATTTT. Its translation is CASGDRGTGNTIYF.

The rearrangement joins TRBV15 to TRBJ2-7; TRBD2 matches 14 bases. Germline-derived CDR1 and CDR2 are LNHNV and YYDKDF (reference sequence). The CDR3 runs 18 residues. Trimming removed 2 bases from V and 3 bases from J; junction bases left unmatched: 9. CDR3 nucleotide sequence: TGTGCCACCAGCAGACAACCGGGACTAGCGGGGGCCTACTACGAGCAGTACTTC. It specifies CATSRQPGLAGAYYEQYF.

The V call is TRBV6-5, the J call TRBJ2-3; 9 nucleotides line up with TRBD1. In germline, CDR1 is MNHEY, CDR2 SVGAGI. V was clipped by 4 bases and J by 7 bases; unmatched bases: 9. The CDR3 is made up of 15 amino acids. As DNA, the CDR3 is TGTGCCAGCAGTTTCGACAGGGGGAAGGTAAATACGCAGTATTTT. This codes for CASSFDRGKVNTQYF.

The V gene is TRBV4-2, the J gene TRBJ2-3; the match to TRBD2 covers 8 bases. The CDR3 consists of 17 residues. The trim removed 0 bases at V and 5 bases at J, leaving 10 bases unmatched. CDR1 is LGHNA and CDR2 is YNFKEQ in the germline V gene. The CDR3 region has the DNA TGTGCCAGCAGCCAAGAAGTCCCGGGAGGGCCGTTAGATACGCAGTATTTT. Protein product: CASSQEVPGGPLDTQYF.